Detailed here is one T cell receptor beta chain. Its antigen is undetermined. Healthy Caucasians were all of the donors. The data are from a study of identical twins. Findings and limits, study-wide: There was more out-of-frame TCR alpha sharing in monozygotic twins than models estimated. Zero-insertion findings could be partly confounded by invariant cells (MAIT and iNKT cells).

The V gene lost 6 bases and the J gene lost 3 bases, with 9 bases spanning the gap. Germline CDR1 reads MDHEN; CDR2 reads SYDVKM. This CDR3 spans 13 amino acids. TCRdb reanalysed the 5' RACE reads using MiXCR and keeps one entry per CDR3 protein. The repertoire holds about 1.7 million distinct CDR3 sequences, with less than 35% as singletons. Input material: cord blood. This rearrangement joins TRBV28 to TRBJ2-1, with D possibly TRBD2 on 5 matching bases. The receptor's source is a newborn girl in good health. CDR3 protein: CASSNGLYNEQFF. The CDR3 nucleotides are TGTGCCAGCAGCAACGGACTCTACAATGAGCAGTTCTTC.